The clone carrying this TCR beta chain was counted ten times or more. The antigen is not known. This sample is part of a study of T cell repertoires in cytomegalovirus infection. Study overall: Signatures in public TCR beta sequences pointed to both CMV infection and matching HLA type.

One entry per CDR3 protein, called by TCRdb with MiXCR from the reads. The data show about 490,000 distinct CDR3 sequences, 16% seen once. Findings of the study overall: Using cumulative public TCR beta family frequency, the authors identified those who carried CMV together with the relevant HLA.

Trimming took off 3 bases at V and 3 bases at J, with 8 bases between the two ends. The CDR3 runs 14 residues. Germline V gives CDR1 MDHEN, CDR2 SYDVKM. The sample taken for sequencing was CD8+ T cells from PBMCs. The receptor's source is a human donor in good health (CMV status not recorded). Some clones in this sample may be carry-over from other donors' samples. The chain carries TRBV28 and TRBJ2-2; the D is unclear. CDR3 region: CASSFRGYTGELFF. CDR3 DNA sequence: TGTGCCAGCAGTTTCCGTGGGTACACCGGGGAGCTGTTTTTT.